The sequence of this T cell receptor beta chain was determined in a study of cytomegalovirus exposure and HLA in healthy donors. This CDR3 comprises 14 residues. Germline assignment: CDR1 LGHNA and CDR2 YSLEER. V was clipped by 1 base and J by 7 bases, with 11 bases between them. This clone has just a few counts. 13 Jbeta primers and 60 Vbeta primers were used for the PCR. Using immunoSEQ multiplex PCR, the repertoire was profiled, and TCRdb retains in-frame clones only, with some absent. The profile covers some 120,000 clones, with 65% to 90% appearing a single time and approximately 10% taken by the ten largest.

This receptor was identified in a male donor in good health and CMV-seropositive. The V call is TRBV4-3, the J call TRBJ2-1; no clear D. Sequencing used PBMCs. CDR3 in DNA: TGCGCCAGCAGCCAAGGGGTGGCTAGTAATGAGCAGTTCTTC. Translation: CASSQGVASNEQFF.